The rows below give T cell receptor beta chains drawn from one sample of a study of T cells after yellow fever vaccination. Via MiXCR, TCRdb re-called the 5' RACE reads, giving one row per CDR3 protein. This sample has 600,000 to 750,000 distinct CDR3 sequences; about 12% occur once, and the top ten carry approximately 15%. Sample: PBMCs, taken on the day of the yellow fever booster vaccination. The receptors derive from a man aged 30-40 years who received the YFV17D yellow fever vaccine. Each CDR3 is given with its conserved first and last residue. D genes are given only for firm matches. Only some rows state a clone size, as once, few, many or a class for expanded clones.

j_gene: TRBJ2-1
v_gene: TRBV28
abundance: NA
d_gene: NA
CDR3nt: TGTGCCAGCAGTAAGGGCGGACGAAGGCAGCAGTTCTTC
CDR3aa: CASSKGGRRQQFF

j_gene: TRBJ2-3
v_gene: TRBV20-1
abundance: NA
d_gene: NA
CDR3nt: TGCAGTGCTAGTCCAGACGCCGGAACAGATACGCAGTATTTT
CDR3aa: CSASPDAGTDTQYF

j_gene: TRBJ1-5
v_gene: TRBV18
abundance: few
d_gene: TRBD1
CDR3nt: TGTGCCAGCTCACCACGGACAGGGGGTAGTCAGCCCCAGCATTTT
CDR3aa: CASSPRTGGSQPQHF

j_gene: TRBJ1-1
v_gene: TRBV5-1
abundance: NA
d_gene: TRBD1
CDR3nt: TGCGCCAGCAGCTTGGGGACAGGGGGTTCTACTGAAGCTTTCTTT
CDR3aa: CASSLGTGGSTEAFF

j_gene: TRBJ2-5
v_gene: TRBV18
abundance: few
d_gene: TRBD1
CDR3nt: TGTGCCAGCTCACTGGGACAGACCCAAGAGACCCAGTACTTC
CDR3aa: CASSLGQTQETQYF

j_gene: TRBJ1-1
v_gene: TRBV12-3/TRBV12-4
abundance: few
d_gene: NA
CDR3nt: TGTGCCAGCAGTTCGGAGTTTGGTGAAGCTTTCTTT
CDR3aa: CASSSEFGEAFF

j_gene: TRBJ2-2
v_gene: TRBV12-3/TRBV12-4
abundance: many
d_gene: NA
CDR3nt: TGTGCCAGCAGGGGCACGAACACCGGGGAGCTGTTTTTT
CDR3aa: CASRGTNTGELFF

j_gene: TRBJ2-5
v_gene: TRBV5-4
abundance: NA
d_gene: NA
CDR3nt: TGTGCCAGCAGCTTGGCATTCGGGCCGAAGGAGACCCAGTACTTC
CDR3aa: CASSLAFGPKETQYF

j_gene: TRBJ2-1
v_gene: TRBV4-2
abundance: few
d_gene: NA
CDR3nt: TGTGCCAGCAGCCAAGATCCACAGGAGAGCTCCTACAATGAGCAGTTCTTC
CDR3aa: CASSQDPQESSYNEQFF

j_gene: TRBJ1-5
v_gene: TRBV7-2
abundance: many
d_gene: TRBD1
CDR3nt: TGTGCCAGCAGTCTGGACAGGGGACAGCCCCAGCATTTT
CDR3aa: CASSLDRGQPQHF

j_gene: TRBJ2-7
v_gene: TRBV20-1
abundance: NA
d_gene: NA
CDR3nt: TGCAGTGCTAGAACCCCGGGACTGATCAACCCCCTCCTGGACGAGCAGTACTTC
CDR3aa: CSARTPGLINPLLDEQYF

j_gene: TRBJ2-5
v_gene: TRBV5-1
abundance: NA
d_gene: TRBD1
CDR3nt: TGCGCCAGCGTCCCCGGGACAGGGATTTGGGAGACCCAGTACTTC
CDR3aa: CASVPGTGIWETQYF

j_gene: TRBJ2-3
v_gene: TRBV20-1
abundance: NA
d_gene: NA
CDR3nt: TGCAGTGCTCTGAGGCCTAGCACAGATACGCAGTATTTT
CDR3aa: CSALRPSTDTQYF

j_gene: TRBJ2-3
v_gene: TRBV25-1
abundance: few
d_gene: NA
CDR3nt: TGTGCCAGCAGGCGGGACTCAGATACGCAGTATTTT
CDR3aa: CASRRDSDTQYF

j_gene: TRBJ2-1
v_gene: TRBV5-4
abundance: few
d_gene: TRBD1
CDR3nt: TGTGCCAGCAGCCACGACAGGGTTGAGCAGTTCTTC
CDR3aa: CASSHDRVEQFF

j_gene: TRBJ2-7
v_gene: TRBV5-4
abundance: NA
d_gene: TRBD2
CDR3nt: TGTGCCAGCAGGCTAGCGGGAGGTGACTACGAGCAGTACTTC
CDR3aa: CASRLAGGDYEQYF

j_gene: TRBJ2-7
v_gene: TRBV6-2/TRBV6-3
abundance: few
d_gene: TRBD1
CDR3nt: TGTGCCAGCAGTTTCAACCGATTTCCGGGACAGGGCGTGGAGCAGTACTTC
CDR3aa: CASSFNRFPGQGVEQYF

j_gene: TRBJ2-3
v_gene: TRBV19
abundance: NA
d_gene: TRBD2
CDR3nt: TGTGCCAGTAACGGCGGGAGGGCCCCAGATACGCAGTATTTT
CDR3aa: CASNGGRAPDTQYF

j_gene: TRBJ1-2
v_gene: TRBV12-3/TRBV12-4
abundance: few
d_gene: NA
CDR3nt: TGTGCCAGCAGCCAGCGGGAGGGGGGTGGTGGCTACACCTTC
CDR3aa: CASSQREGGGGYTF

j_gene: TRBJ2-4
v_gene: TRBV27
abundance: many
d_gene: NA
CDR3nt: TGTGCCAGCAGTGAACGAATAGGTTGGGCCAAAAACATTCAGTACTTC
CDR3aa: CASSERIGWAKNIQYF

j_gene: TRBJ2-2
v_gene: TRBV3-1
abundance: few
d_gene: TRBD2
CDR3nt: TGTGCCAGCAGGCGCACTAGCGGGATATCCGGGGAGCTGTTTTTT
CDR3aa: CASRRTSGISGELFF

j_gene: TRBJ2-7
v_gene: TRBV10-3
abundance: many
d_gene: TRBD1
CDR3nt: TGTGCCATCAGTGGACAGGGTGGTTGGTACGAGCAGTACTTC
CDR3aa: CAISGQGGWYEQYF

j_gene: TRBJ2-7
v_gene: TRBV4-3
abundance: NA
d_gene: NA
CDR3nt: TGCGCCAGCAGCCGGGTTCGGACCACCTCTCGCGAGCAGTACTTC
CDR3aa: CASSRVRTTSREQYF

j_gene: TRBJ1-1
v_gene: TRBV5-1
abundance: few
d_gene: TRBD1
CDR3nt: TGCGCCAGCAGCTCCCAACAGGGGTACACTGAAGCTTTCTTT
CDR3aa: CASSSQQGYTEAFF

j_gene: TRBJ2-3
v_gene: TRBV6-5
abundance: NA
d_gene: NA
CDR3nt: TGTGCCAGCGTATGGGGTGTTACGCAGTATTTT
CDR3aa: CASVWGVTQYF

j_gene: TRBJ2-2
v_gene: TRBV20-1
abundance: NA
d_gene: TRBD2
CDR3nt: TGCAGTGCTACCGGGGCACTGCCAGGGAGAGGCGGGAGGTTCAGCGGGGAGCTGTTTTTT
CDR3aa: CSATGALPGRGGRFSGELFF

j_gene: TRBJ2-7
v_gene: TRBV20-1
abundance: few
d_gene: NA
CDR3nt: TGCAGTGCTAGAGATCTTGCAGGGACGGGAGAGCAGTACTTC
CDR3aa: CSARDLAGTGEQYF

j_gene: TRBJ2-5
v_gene: TRBV4-1
abundance: NA
d_gene: TRBD1
CDR3nt: TGCGCCAGCAGCCAAAGAGGGGGCGTGGAGACCCAGTACTTC
CDR3aa: CASSQRGGVETQYF

j_gene: TRBJ2-3
v_gene: TRBV15
abundance: NA
d_gene: NA
CDR3nt: TGTGCCACCAGCAGAGATGTATCAGATACGCAGTATTTT
CDR3aa: CATSRDVSDTQYF

j_gene: TRBJ2-7
v_gene: TRBV5-1
abundance: few
d_gene: TRBD2
CDR3nt: TGCGCCAGCAGCTTGGCCGGCGCGGGAGTCCGCGAGCAGTACTTC
CDR3aa: CASSLAGAGVREQYF

j_gene: TRBJ2-7
v_gene: TRBV6-2/TRBV6-3
abundance: NA
d_gene: TRBD1
CDR3nt: TGTGCCAGCACCGACAGGGTCCACGAGCAGTACTTC
CDR3aa: CASTDRVHEQYF

j_gene: TRBJ2-2
v_gene: TRBV7-2
abundance: NA
d_gene: TRBD2
CDR3nt: TGTGCCAGCAGCTTGGTCGGGGGGATAAGTGCCGGGGAGCTGTTTTTT
CDR3aa: CASSLVGGISAGELFF

j_gene: TRBJ1-1
v_gene: TRBV9
abundance: NA
d_gene: NA
CDR3nt: TGTGCCAGCAGCCCAAGACAGGCGTTCATGAACACTGAAGCTTTCTTT
CDR3aa: CASSPRQAFMNTEAFF

j_gene: TRBJ2-7
v_gene: TRBV20-1
abundance: NA
d_gene: NA
CDR3nt: TGCAGTGCTAGAGCACCTTCAACTACCCCGGGGCAGTACTTC
CDR3aa: CSARAPSTTPGQYF

j_gene: TRBJ2-7
v_gene: TRBV14
abundance: few
d_gene: NA
CDR3nt: TGTGCCAGCAGCCAAGGACTAACGCCGGCCTACGAGCAGTACTTC
CDR3aa: CASSQGLTPAYEQYF

j_gene: TRBJ2-7
v_gene: TRBV7-9
abundance: few
d_gene: TRBD2
CDR3nt: TGTGCCAGCAGCCCCCCCCAAGCGGGGACCTACGAGCAGTACTTC
CDR3aa: CASSPPQAGTYEQYF